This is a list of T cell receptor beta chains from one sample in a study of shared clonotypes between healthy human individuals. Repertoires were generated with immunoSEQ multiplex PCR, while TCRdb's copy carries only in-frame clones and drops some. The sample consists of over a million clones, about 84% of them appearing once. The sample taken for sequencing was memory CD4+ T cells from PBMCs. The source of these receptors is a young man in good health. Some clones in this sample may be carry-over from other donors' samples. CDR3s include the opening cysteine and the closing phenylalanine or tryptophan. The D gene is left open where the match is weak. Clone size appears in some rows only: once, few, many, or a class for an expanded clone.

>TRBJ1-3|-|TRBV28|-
CASSLGRQGSGNTIYF
TGTGCCAGCAGTTTAGGGCGTCAAGGATCTGGAAACACCATATATTTT
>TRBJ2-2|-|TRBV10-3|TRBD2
CAISPQAGLSTGELFF
TGTGCCATCAGCCCCCAGGCGGGACTATCGACCGGGGAGCTGTTTTTT
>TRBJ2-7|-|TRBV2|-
CASSYSPYEQYF
TGTGCCAGCAGTTACAGCCCCTACGAGCAGTACTTC
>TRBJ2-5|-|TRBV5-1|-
CASSPEGPALYF
TGCGCCAGCAGCCCGGAAGGACCCGCATTGTACTTC
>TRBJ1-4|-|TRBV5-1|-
CASSLDSTSEKLFF
TGCGCCAGCAGCTTGGACAGCACGAGTGAAAAACTGTTTTTT
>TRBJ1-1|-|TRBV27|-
CASAGGPGVNTEAFF
TGTGCCAGTGCCGGGGGCCCGGGGGTGAACACTGAAGCTTTCTTT
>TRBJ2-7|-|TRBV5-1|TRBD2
CASSLGTSGSSEQYF
TGCGCCAGCAGCTTGGGCACTAGCGGGAGTAGCGAGCAGTACTTC
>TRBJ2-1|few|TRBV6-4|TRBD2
CASSGTSGINEQFF
TGTGCCAGCAGCGGGACTAGCGGGATAAATGAGCAGTTCTTC
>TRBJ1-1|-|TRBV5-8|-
CASSLVRGMTEAFF
TGTGCCAGCAGCTTGGTTCGGGGTATGACTGAAGCTTTCTTT
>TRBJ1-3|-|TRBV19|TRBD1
CASNDRGASGNTIYF
TGTGCCAGTAATGACAGGGGAGCCTCTGGAAACACCATATATTTT
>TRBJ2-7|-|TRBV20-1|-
CSASSPYEQYF
TGCAGTGCTAGTAGTCCCTACGAGCAGTACTTC
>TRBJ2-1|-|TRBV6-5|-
CASSYVSGRRVNEQFF
TGTGCCAGCAGTTACGTGAGCGGGCGGAGGGTCAATGAGCAGTTCTTC
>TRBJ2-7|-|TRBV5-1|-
CASGTGWLNEQYF
TGCGCCAGCGGGACGGGATGGTTAAACGAGCAGTACTTC
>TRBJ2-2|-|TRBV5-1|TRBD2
CASSPLPGGPGELFF
TGCGCCAGCAGCCCCCTACCGGGAGGGCCCGGGGAGCTGTTTTTT
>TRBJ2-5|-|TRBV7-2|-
CASSFPTEGLGETQYF
TGTGCCAGCAGCTTCCCGACGGAGGGCCTTGGGGAGACCCAGTACTTC
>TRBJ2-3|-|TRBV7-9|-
CASSRTSNRGDTQYF
TGTGCCAGCAGCCGAACTAGCAACAGAGGGGATACGCAGTATTTT
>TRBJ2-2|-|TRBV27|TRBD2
CASSLGGAGVNTGELFF
TGTGCCAGCAGTTTGGGAGGGGCGGGAGTGAACACCGGGGAGCTGTTTTTT
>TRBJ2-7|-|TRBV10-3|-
CAISRDYEQYF
TGTGCCATCAGCAGGGACTACGAGCAGTACTTC
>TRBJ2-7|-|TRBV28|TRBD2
CASSSPTSAAYEQYF
TGTGCCAGCAGTTCCCCAACTAGCGCAGCCTACGAGCAGTACTTC
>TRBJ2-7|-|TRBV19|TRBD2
CATHSGTYEQYF
TGTGCCACTCACAGCGGGACCTACGAGCAGTACTTC
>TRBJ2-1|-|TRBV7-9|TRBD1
CASGLPFGTGYNEQFF
TGTGCCAGCGGCTTGCCGTTCGGGACAGGTTACAATGAGCAGTTCTTC
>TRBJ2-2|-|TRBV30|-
CAWSALETGELFF
TGTGCCTGGAGTGCGTTGGAAACCGGGGAGCTGTTTTTT
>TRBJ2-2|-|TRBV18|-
CASSQLIGQNTGELFF
TGTGCCAGCTCACAACTCATCGGACAGAACACCGGGGAGCTGTTTTTT
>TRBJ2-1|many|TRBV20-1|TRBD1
CSAGQGYEQFF
TGCAGTGCCGGACAGGGTTATGAGCAGTTCTTC
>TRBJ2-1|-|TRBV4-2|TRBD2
CASSLLRTSGRFF
TGTGCCAGCAGCCTCTTACGGACTAGCGGGAGGTTCTTC